One and the same sample provided the 26 T cell receptor beta chains below, sequenced in a study of quantifying T cell responses using KT2 cells. Study context: Reverse transcription used primers in the TCR alpha and beta constant regions.

Each cDNA got a UMI-containing oligo ligated at its 3' end. The first PCR ran roughly 4 cycles with an equimolar RC1.1 and RC1.2 beta primer mix. Each CDR3 protein gets one entry after TCRdb re-called the UMI-ligation and nested PCR reads with MiXCR. The profile shows 39,000 or so distinct CDR3 sequences, about 18% of them singletons. The source material was PBMCs spiked with cells of the T cell clone KT2. The receptors derive from a human donor.

The table lists this clonotype with a few counts. The V gene is TRBV2, the J gene TRBJ2-6; D is ambiguous. The germline V and J ends were trimmed by 6 bases and 0 bases, with 12 bases remaining between them. This CDR3 region has 16 residues. Per the germline V gene, CDR1 is SNHLY and CDR2 is FYNNEI. This CDR3 is CASRASVFSGANVLTF. The CDR3 coding sequence is TGTGCCAGCAGGGCCTCAGTGTTCTCTGGGGCCAACGTCCTGACTTTC.

This chain connects TRBV7-8 to TRBJ2-7; D uncertain. The length of the CDR3 is 13 residues. Germline CDR1 and CDR2: SGHVS and FQNEAQ. The germline V and J ends were trimmed by 3 bases and 3 bases, with 9 bases remaining between them. The CDR3 DNA sequence: TGTGCCAGCAGCTTGGTGGAGTTCTACGAGCAGTACTTC. Translating it yields CASSLVEFYEQYF.

This rearrangement joins TRBV9 to TRBJ2-7; D is perhaps TRBD1 (6 bases). Trimming shortened V by 3 bases and J by 0 bases, and 10 bases separated the two germline ends. CDR1 and CDR2 from the germline V gene are SGDLS and YYNGEE. This CDR3 has 14 amino acids. CDR3 region: CASSGGQSSYEQYF. The CDR3 nucleotides are TGTGCCAGCAGCGGAGGACAGAGCTCCTACGAGCAGTACTTC.

This clonotype appeared a few times. The chain links TRBV6-6 to TRBJ1-5, with TRBD1 matching over 7 bases. V dropped 7 bases and J dropped 2; count of bases not matched to a gene: 5. Germline assignment: CDR1 MNHNY and CDR2 SVGAGI (reference sequence). This CDR3 spans 14 amino acids. CDR3 sequence: CASILQGGNQPQHF. DNA of the CDR3: TGTGCCAGCATCCTTCAGGGGGGCAATCAGCCCCAGCATTTT.

The chain links TRBV7-9 to TRBJ2-3; no definite D call. Germline CDR1 SEHNR, CDR2 FQNEAQ (reference sequence). V lost 5 bases, J lost 4 bases, and 7 bases lay in between. This CDR3 spans 12 amino acids. The CDR3 is CASSAVADTQYF. Here the CDR3 DNA reads TGTGCCAGCAGCGCAGTAGCAGATACGCAGTATTTT.

This clonotype was recorded a few times. The chain carries TRBV6-6 and TRBJ1-4; D is perhaps TRBD1 (5 bases). The V and J ends lost 0 bases and 8 bases respectively, with 16 bases between them. Germline values: CDR1 MNHNY, CDR2 SVGAGI (reference sequence). CDR3 length: 16 amino acids. The CDR3 protein is CASSYSSRDPGEKLFF. CDR3 DNA: TGTGCCAGCAGTTACTCGTCCAGAGACCCAGGGGAAAAACTGTTTTTT.

The rearrangement joins TRBV19 to TRBJ2-1, with D possibly being TRBD2 (6 bases). V lost 1 base and J lost 4, with 17 bases in between. CDR1 and CDR2 (germline): LNHDA, SQIVND (reference sequence). CDR3 length equals 17 residues. In DNA, the CDR3 is TGTGCCAGTAGTATAGTATGGGCGGGGAAGTTATACAATGAGCAGTTCTTC. Translating it yields CASSIVWAGKLYNEQFF. The full variable domain, rest sourced from reference TRBV19 and TRBJ2-1, is DGGITQSPKYLFRKEGQNVTLSCEQNLNHDAMYWYRQDPGQGLRLIYYSQIVNDFQKGDIAEGYSVSREKKESFPLTVTSAQKNPTAFYLCASSIVWAGKLYNEQFFGPGTRLTVL.

The chain joins TRBV7-3 to TRBJ2-3; 16 positions match TRBD2. The length of the CDR3 is 18 residues. CDR1 is SGHTA and CDR2 is FQGTGA in the germline V gene. Trimming at V came to 6 bases and at J to 4 bases, leaving 10 bases not matched to a gene. The DNA for the CDR3 is TGTGCCAGCAGTGCTACCGGGACTAGCGGGGGGGCTGCAGATACGCAGTATTTT. Translation gives CASSATGTSGGAADTQYF.

This chain connects TRBV7-8 to TRBJ2-5, with 7 bases aligning to TRBD1. CDR1 is SGHVS and CDR2 is FQNEAQ in the germline V gene. The CDR3 runs 14 residues. The ends lost 0 bases at V and 5 bases at J; junction bases unmatched: 3. CDR3 in amino acids: CASSLAAQGETQYF. CDR3 coding DNA: TGTGCCAGCAGCTTAGCTGCACAGGGGGAGACCCAGTACTTC.

The chain links TRBV4-3 to TRBJ2-6, with D perhaps TRBD1 (6 bases). Germline lookup yields CDR1 LGHNA and CDR2 YSLEER. With 0 bases removed from V and 2 bases from J, the gap between germline ends came to 8 bases. The CDR3 is 16 amino acids. CDR3 sequence reads: CASSQDGQTGANVLTF. As DNA, the CDR3 is TGCGCCAGCAGCCAAGATGGACAGACTGGGGCCAACGTCCTGACTTTC.

This clonotype has a count of ten or more. The genes are TRBV12-3 or TRBV12-4 and TRBJ1-2, with D perhaps TRBD1 (5 bases). The CDR3 covers 13 residues. The germline V and J ends were trimmed by 7 bases and 3 bases, with 12 bases remaining between them. CDR3 sequence: CASTTVPDYGYTF. The CDR3, as DNA: TGTGCCAGCACGACAGTGCCGGACTATGGCTACACCTTC.

The rearrangement uses TRBV11-2 and TRBJ1-1; 7 bases map to TRBD1. V lost 5 bases, J lost 4 bases, and 10 bases stayed unmatched. CDR1 and CDR2 from the germline V gene are SGHAT and FQNNGV. The CDR3 has 15 amino acids. The CDR3 DNA reads TGTGCCAGCAGCCTCCGGTTCGGGACAGTCACTGAAGCTTTCTTT. This translates into CASSLRFGTVTEAFF.

V usage is TRBV13 and J usage is TRBJ2-7, with D perhaps being TRBD1 or TRBD2 (5 bases each). The germline V gene encodes CDR1 PRHDT and CDR2 FYEKMQ (reference sequence). V was clipped by 0 bases and J by 2 bases, with 11 bases between them. This CDR3 comprises 15 residues. The DNA for the CDR3 is TGTGCCAGCAGCTTAGGTCGGGGCAGGACCTACGAGCAGTACTTC. The encoded protein is CASSLGRGRTYEQYF.

CDR3 nucleotide sequence: TGTGCCAGCAGTTACTCGCACCCAGGGGCCTCTGGGGCCAACGTCCTGACTTTC. Translation: CASSYSHPGASGANVLTF. V usage is TRBV6-5 and J usage is TRBJ2-6; D may be TRBD1 (6 bases). The germline V and J ends were trimmed by 0 bases and 0 bases, with 12 bases remaining between them. Germline assignment: CDR1 MNHEY and CDR2 SVGAGI. The CDR3 covers 18 residues.

The chain has TRBV29-1 and TRBJ2-3; D might be TRBD2 (6 bases). Germline V gene sequence: CDR1 SQVTM, CDR2 ANQGSEA. There are 16 residues in the CDR3. V was shortened by 3 bases and J by 0 bases, with 16 bases between the two germline ends. The CDR3, as DNA: TGCAGCGTTGACACTGCGGGGTACCAAAGCACAGATACGCAGTATTTT. Its translation: CSVDTAGYQSTDTQYF.

This clonotype was seen a few times. V usage is TRBV2 and J usage is TRBJ2-3; D uncertain. Germline V lookup: CDR1 SNHLY, CDR2 FYNNEI. V was shortened by 8 bases and J by 9 bases, with 12 bases between the two germline ends. The CDR3 totals 11 residues. In DNA, the CDR3 is TGTGCCAGCGGCCCAATCGAGACGCAGTATTTT. This gives the protein CASGPIETQYF.

This clonotype was counted many times. The chain employs TRBV11-2 and TRBJ2-5, with D hard to call. Germline-derived CDR1 and CDR2 are SGHAT and FQNNGV. Trimming took 3 bases from V and 5 from J, leaving 4 bases between them. The CDR3 extends over 11 amino acids. Here the CDR3 reads CASSFGETQYF. The CDR3 nucleotides read TGTGCCAGCAGCTTTGGGGAGACCCAGTACTTC.

This clonotype was observed at least ten times. V gene TRBV4-3 combines with J gene TRBJ1-4, with D perhaps TRBD1 (5 bases). Trimming removed 0 bases from V and 7 bases from J, with 9 bases in between. The CDR3 spans 14 residues. The germline V gene has CDR1 LGHNA and CDR2 YSLEER. The CDR3 is CASSQDFGGEKLFF. CDR3 nucleotide sequence: TGCGCCAGCAGCCAAGATTTCGGGGGTGAAAAACTGTTTTTT.

Only a few counts were recorded for this clonotype. The rearrangement uses TRBV7-9 and TRBJ2-7; tentatively, D is TRBD2 (6 bases). Germline V gives CDR1 SEHNR, CDR2 FQNEAQ (reference sequence). The germline V and J ends were trimmed by 5 bases and 13 bases, with 9 bases remaining between them. The CDR3 is 9 residues long. Here the CDR3 DNA reads TGTGCCAGCAGCCCCGGGACTTACTTC. Protein product: CASSPGTYF.

The chain carries TRBV20-1 and TRBJ2-7, with 8 bases matching TRBD2. Germline V gives CDR1 DFQATT, CDR2 SNEGSKA (reference sequence). After removal of 1 base from V and 2 bases from J, the junction contained 7 bases not matched to a gene. The length of the CDR3 is 15 residues. CDR3 nucleotide sequence: TGCAGTGCTAGAGCTTTGGTAGCGGGGCCCTACGAGCAGTACTTC. It yields the protein CSARALVAGPYEQYF.

This clonotype turned up a few times. The chain couples TRBV30 to TRBJ1-1; TRBD1 might be the D (5 bases). CDR1 is GTSNPN and CDR2 is SVGIG in the germline V gene (reference sequence). V was shortened by 5 bases and J by 1 base, with 11 bases between the two germline ends. The CDR3 totals 13 residues. The CDR3 region has the DNA TGTGCCTGGGGACGGGGCTCGAACACTGAAGCTTTCTTT. Protein sequence: CAWGRGSNTEAFF.

This clonotype turned up a few times. The chain is built from TRBV12-5 and TRBJ2-7; the D call may be TRBD1 or TRBD2 (5 bases each). The CDR3 contains 17 residues. V was cut by 0 bases and J by 3 bases, with 18 bases left in between. Germline lookup yields CDR1 LGHNT and CDR2 FRNRAP. DNA for the CDR3: TGTGCTAGTGGTTTGGTACTGAGTGGGGCAGGGAGCTACGAGCAGTACTTC. It specifies CASGLVLSGAGSYEQYF.

A few counts support this clonotype. V is TRBV5-6 and J is TRBJ2-7; no reliable D call. The V gene's germline CDR1 is SGHDT and CDR2 YYEEEE. The V end lost 1 base, the J end lost 5 bases, and 7 bases lay between the germline ends. This CDR3 contains 12 residues. The CDR3 DNA sequence: TGTGCCAGCAGCTTGATAGGCGACGAGCAGTACTTC. Protein sequence: CASSLIGDEQYF.

For this clonotype: A read error may produce the germline difference seen at one junction end. The chain joins TRBV7-2 to TRBJ2-2; 7 bases map to TRBD1. The CDR3 runs 14 residues. Germline CDR1 and CDR2: SGHTA and FQGNSA. The CDR3 here is CVSSRRQGTGELFF. The CDR3 DNA sequence: TGTGTCAGCAGCCGAAGACAGGGAACCGGGGAGCTGTTTTTT.

In its sample, this clonotype was seen many times. The chain recombines TRBV4-3 with TRBJ2-7; weak D call: TRBD1 (6 bases). This CDR3 is built from 15 residues. Germline CDR1 is LGHNA and CDR2 is YSLEER. V was pared by 7 bases and J by 2 bases, with 18 bases between. The CDR3 nucleotides read TGCGCCAGCAACCTGGGGGCGGATCAGACCTACGAGCAGTACTTC. Its protein product is CASNLGADQTYEQYF.

The chain uses TRBV6-5 and TRBJ2-3; D gene uncertain. CDR3 length: 12 residues. V gave up 8 bases and J gave up 14 bases, with 20 bases separating them. CDR1 and CDR2 from the germline V gene are MNHEY and SVGAGI. CDR3 amino acids: CASPRSWDARYF. In nucleotides, the CDR3 is TGTGCCAGCCCACGAAGTTGGGATGCTCGGTATTTT.